This entry lists 26 T cell receptor beta chains sequenced from one sample in a study of T cells after somatic rescue of genetic block. The protocol was immunoSEQ multiplex PCR, while the TCRdb copy is restricted to in-frame clones and leaves out a portion. The table shows 85,000 to 90,000 clones, with about 90% occurring only once. The sequencing input was peripheral blood mononuclear cells (PBMCs). All receptors come from a woman aged 18 to 35.

As DNA, the CDR3 is TGCGCCAGCAGCCGCCTGGACAGGGGCTCCTACGAGCAGTACTTC. Translation gives CASSRLDRGSYEQYF. V usage is TRBV5-1 and J usage is TRBJ2-7; TRBD1 aligns across 9 bases. The CDR3 length is 15 residues. Germline V gives CDR1 SGHRS, CDR2 YFSETQ. The ends lost 4 bases at V and 0 bases at J; junction bases unmatched: 5.

The V gene is TRBV4-1, the J gene TRBJ2-1; D not certain. The CDR3 runs to 16 residues. Per germline, CDR1 MGHRA and CDR2 YSYEKL. V was cut by 8 bases and J by 4 bases, with 21 bases left in between. The CDR3 DNA reads TGCGCCAGCCGCCCGAGTCTAGTAGTCGAATACAATGAGCAGTTCTTC. Translated: CASRPSLVVEYNEQFF.

CDR3 in DNA: TGTGCCAGCAGCCTCCTAGCGGCGTCTTACGAGCAGTACTTC. Translation gives CASSLLAASYEQYF. The chain employs TRBV13 and TRBJ2-7; 7 bases map to TRBD2. The CDR3 runs to 14 residues. V dropped 5 bases and J dropped 4; count of bases not matched to a gene: 8. In germline, CDR1 is PRHDT, CDR2 FYEKMQ (reference sequence).

The chain recombines TRBV7-8 with TRBJ2-1, with 9 bases lining up with TRBD2. The CDR3 extends over 15 amino acids. Germline values: CDR1 SGHVS, CDR2 FQNEAQ. V dropped 4 bases and J dropped 3; count of bases not matched to a gene: 4. The CDR3 coding sequence is TGTGCCAGCAGCTATAGCGGGAGTTTCTACAATGAGCAGTTCTTC. The encoded protein is CASSYSGSFYNEQFF.

The CDR3 loop reads CAWSGLAARMHNEQFF. Here the CDR3 DNA reads TGTGCCTGGAGTGGGCTAGCGGCACGAATGCACAATGAGCAGTTCTTC. The chain joins TRBV30 to TRBJ2-1; 7 bases line up with TRBD2. Germline V lookup: CDR1 GTSNPN, CDR2 SVGIG (reference sequence). Trimming took 1 base from V and 5 from J; bases not matched to a gene: 11. CDR3 size: 16 residues. Full variable domain (rest looked up from reference TRBV30 and TRBJ2-1): SQTIHQWPATLVQPVGSPLSLECTVEGTSNPNLYWYRQAAGRGLQLLFYSVGIGQISSEVPQNLSASRPQDRQFILSSKKLLLSDSGFYLCAWSGLAARMHNEQFFGPGTRLTVL.

This clone has only one observation. The chain recombines TRBV15 with TRBJ2-1, with 7 bases lining up with TRBD2. The germline CDR1 and CDR2 sequences are LNHNV and YYDKDF (reference sequence). The CDR3 is made up of 18 amino acids. The V gene end was trimmed by 5 bases and the J gene end by 1 base; junction bases not matched to a gene: 14. The CDR3 DNA follows: TGTGCCACCAGCGCCCAACTAGCGACTTGGGGGTCCTACAATGAGCAGTTCTTC. Protein sequence: CATSAQLATWGSYNEQFF.

This clone was found once. This chain links TRBV11-2 with TRBJ2-5; TRBD2 is a possible D gene (5 bases). The CDR3 spans 14 residues. CDR1 and CDR2 from the germline V gene are SGHAT and FQNNGV. Trimming left V 6 bases short and J 7 bases short, with 18 bases between. The CDR3 protein is CASRGGQAVGTQYF. The CDR3 bases are TGTGCCAGCAGGGGCGGGCAGGCTGTCGGGACCCAGTACTTC.

A few counts support this clone. J is TRBJ2-1 and V is TRBV27; possible D gene TRBD1, 5 bases. Germline-derived CDR1 and CDR2 are MNHEY and SMNVEV (reference sequence). CDR3 size: 14 residues. Trimming removed 8 bases at V and 7 bases at J, with 18 bases between. CDR3 in amino acids: CASRPGYPGNEQFF. In DNA, the CDR3 is TGTGCCAGCCGTCCGGGCTACCCAGGGAATGAGCAGTTCTTC.

J is TRBJ2-1 and V is TRBV5-1, with 10 bases identical to TRBD2. CDR3 size: 15 residues. The germline V gene encodes CDR1 SGHRS and CDR2 YFSETQ. Losses at the gene ends were 0 bases for V and 8 bases for J; bases not matched to a gene: 5. The CDR3 DNA reads TGCGCCAGCAGCTTGGGACTAGCGGGTGTGGATGAGCAGTTCTTC. As protein: CASSLGLAGVDEQFF.

The chain has TRBV7-6 and TRBJ2-3, with 11 positions matching TRBD1. The CDR3 sequence is 16 residues long. Germline trimming cut 5 bases from V and 0 bases from J; bases unmatched to any gene: 4. In germline, CDR1 is SGHVS, CDR2 FNYEAQ. The CDR3 DNA is TGTGCCAGCAGCACCGGGACAGGGGGTAGCACAGATACGCAGTATTTT. It is translated as CASSTGTGGSTDTQYF.

The V gene is TRBV27, the J gene TRBJ2-5, with D perhaps TRBD2 (5 bases). V dropped 3 bases and J dropped 7 bases, with 12 bases sitting between them. Germline loops: CDR1 MNHEY, CDR2 SMNVEV (reference sequence). This CDR3 has 13 residues. CDR3 residues: CASSFGDVGTQYF. CDR3 coding DNA: TGTGCCAGCAGTTTCGGGGATGTGGGGACCCAGTACTTC.

V gene TRBV4-1 combines with J gene TRBJ1-5, with D possibly being TRBD1 (6 bases). V shed 0 bases and J shed 5 bases, with 11 bases lying between them. CDR1 and CDR2 (germline): MGHRA, YSYEKL. The CDR3 runs 15 residues. DNA for the CDR3: TGCGCCAGCAGCCAAGAAGCGGGGGCAGATCAGCCCCAGCATTTT. Protein product: CASSQEAGADQPQHF.

V and J are TRBV9 and TRBJ1-4; tentatively, D is TRBD1 (5 bases). Germline V gives CDR1 SGDLS, CDR2 YYNGEE. CDR3 length equals 16 residues. Trimming removed 3 bases at V and 3 bases at J, with 15 bases between. CDR3 in amino acids: CASSEHGGEANEKLFF. Here the CDR3 DNA reads TGTGCCAGCAGCGAACACGGGGGGGAAGCTAATGAAAAACTGTTTTTT.

This rearrangement joins TRBV20-1 to TRBJ1-1; D gene unclear. V lost 1 base and J lost 11, with 11 bases in between. This CDR3 has 11 amino acids. Germline V CDR1 and CDR2: DFQATT, SNEGSKA (reference sequence). The CDR3 protein is CSARGGVEAFF. Written as DNA, the CDR3 is TGCAGTGCTAGAGGGGGTGTGGAGGCTTTCTTT.

This chain links TRBV18 with TRBJ2-7; TRBD2 aligns across 7 bases. This CDR3 comprises 13 residues. The germline V gene encodes CDR1 KGHSH and CDR2 LQKENI. V trimming: 3 bases; J trimming: 3 bases; junction bases outside the gene matches: 2. The CDR3 DNA follows: TGTGCCAGCTCACCGGCTAGCGGCTACGAGCAGTACTTC. Translated, it gives CASSPASGYEQYF.

The chain is built from TRBV9 and TRBJ2-5, with D tentatively TRBD2 (6 bases). CDR1 and CDR2 (germline): SGDLS, YYNGEE. Trimming cost V 2 bases and J 7 bases, with 15 bases left between them. The CDR3 sequence is 14 residues long. This CDR3 reads CASSVDSGPWTQYF. The CDR3 nucleotides read TGTGCCAGCAGCGTGGATAGCGGACCTTGGACCCAGTACTTC.

The chain links TRBV28 to TRBJ1-5, with 7 bases fitting TRBD1. This CDR3 spans 15 amino acids. The V and J ends lost 5 bases and 2 bases, in that order; junction bases with no gene match: 6. Germline-derived CDR1 and CDR2 are MDHEN and SYDVKM. The DNA for the CDR3 is TGTGCCAGCAGTCCAGGGGACAGTCGCAATCAGCCCCAGCATTTT. Translated: CASSPGDSRNQPQHF.

This chain connects TRBV9 to TRBJ2-7; 8 bases line up with TRBD2. Germline CDR1 reads SGDLS; CDR2 reads YYNGEE. Unmatched junction bases numbered 19, after V lost 3 bases and J lost 5 bases. The CDR3 has 18 residues. CDR3 amino acids: CASSAQARESGSFHEQYF. CDR3 sequence (DNA): TGTGCCAGCAGCGCCCAAGCGCGGGAGAGCGGGAGCTTCCACGAGCAGTACTTC.

The rearrangement joins TRBV7-3 to TRBJ2-2; D ambiguous. Germline V gene data show CDR1 as SGHTA and CDR2 as FQGTGA. The CDR3 sequence is 15 residues long. V was pared by 5 bases and J by 3 bases, with 13 bases between. The CDR3 region is CASSPQVVDTGELFF. Here the CDR3 DNA reads TGTGCCAGCAGCCCCCAGGTCGTCGACACCGGGGAGCTGTTTTTT.

The CDR3 loop reads CASSQLAGGTEAFF. CDR3 bases: TGTGCCAGCAGTCAACTAGCGGGGGGCACTGAAGCTTTCTTT. V and J are TRBV2 and TRBJ1-1; the D gene is possibly TRBD1 (5 bases). Germline V lookup: CDR1 SNHLY, CDR2 FYNNEI. The CDR3 totals 14 residues. The ends were cut back, 5 bases at V and 4 bases at J, with 14 bases in the middle.

This chain joins TRBV5-1 and TRBJ2-1; TRBD1 agrees at 12 bases. The trim removed 2 bases at V and 0 bases at J, leaving 9 bases unmatched. CDR3 length: 19 residues. Germline V gives CDR1 SGHRS, CDR2 YFSETQ. The CDR3 loop reads CASSFRDRGRKGSYNEQFF. CDR3 in DNA: TGCGCCAGCAGCTTCCGGGACAGGGGGCGTAAAGGCTCCTACAATGAGCAGTTCTTC.

J is TRBJ1-1 and V is TRBV10-3; TRBD1 is a possible D gene (5 bases). The V end lost 0 bases, the J end lost 6 bases, and 14 bases lay between the germline ends. The CDR3 covers 15 residues. CDR1 and CDR2 (germline): ENHRY, SYGVKD. CDR3 sequence (DNA): TGTGCCATCAGTGAGTCCGGGGGAGAGGGTCCTGAAGCTTTCTTT. This codes for CAISESGGEGPEAFF.

The V call is TRBV4-1, the J call TRBJ1-2; unclear D gene. The CDR3 has 15 residues. CDR1 is MGHRA and CDR2 is YSYEKL in the germline V gene. The V end was cut by 0 bases, the J end by 8 bases, with 16 bases between. The CDR3 nucleotides read TGCGCCAGCAGCCAAGATTCGGGCGGCCTCAGGGGCTACACCTTC. It is translated as CASSQDSGGLRGYTF.

The V and J genes are TRBV25-1 and TRBJ2-1, with D possibly TRBD1 on 6 matching bases. The CDR3 has 12 amino acids. CDR1 and CDR2 from the germline V gene are MGHDK and SYGVNS. V gave up 6 bases and J gave up 4 bases, with 7 bases separating them. Here the CDR3 DNA reads TGTGCCAGCAGAACAGGGTACAATGAGCAGTTCTTC. Residues: CASRTGYNEQFF. Full variable domain (missing parts from reference TRBV25-1 and TRBJ2-1): EADIYQTPRYLVIGTGKKITLECSQTMGHDKMYWYQQDPGMELHLIHYSYGVNSTEKGDLSSESTVSRIRTEHFPLTLESARPSHTSQYLCASRTGYNEQFFGPGTRLTVL.

V gene TRBV29-1 combines with J gene TRBJ2-1; D is unclear. The germline V and J ends were trimmed by 4 bases and 8 bases, with 15 bases remaining between them. Germline values: CDR1 SQVTM, CDR2 ANQGSEA. The CDR3 sequence is 13 residues long. Here the CDR3 reads CSVGWVPLDEQFF. The CDR3 coding sequence is TGCAGCGTTGGCTGGGTTCCCCTGGATGAGCAGTTCTTC.

This clone was observed once. This CDR3 is also generated by other DNA sequences in the sample. V usage is TRBV5-1 and J usage is TRBJ1-2; D remains unclear. The CDR3 covers 14 residues. Germline lookup yields CDR1 SGHRS and CDR2 YFSETQ. V was trimmed by 0 bases and J by 3 bases, leaving 9 bases between them. CDR3 loop: CASSLAGMDYGYTF. Here the CDR3 DNA reads TGCGCCAGCAGCTTGGCTGGCATGGACTATGGCTACACCTTC.